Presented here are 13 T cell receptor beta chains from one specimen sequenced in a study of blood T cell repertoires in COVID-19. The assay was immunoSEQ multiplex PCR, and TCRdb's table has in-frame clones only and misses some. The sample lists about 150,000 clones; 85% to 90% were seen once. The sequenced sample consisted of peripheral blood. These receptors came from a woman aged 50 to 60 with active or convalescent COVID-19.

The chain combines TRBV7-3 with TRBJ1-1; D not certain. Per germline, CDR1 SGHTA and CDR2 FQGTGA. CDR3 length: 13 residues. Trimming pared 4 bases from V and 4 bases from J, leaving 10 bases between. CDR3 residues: CASSSTSATEAFF. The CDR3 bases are TGTGCCAGCAGCTCAACTAGCGCCACTGAAGCTTTCTTT.

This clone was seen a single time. CDR3 in amino acids: CASSRTGSYGYTF. CDR3 DNA sequence: TGTGCCAGCAGCCGGACGGGGAGCTATGGCTACACCTTC. The V and J genes are TRBV5-8 and TRBJ1-2; the D is unclear. CDR1 SGHTS and CDR2 YDEGEE come from the germline V gene. The V and J ends lost 4 bases and 4 bases respectively, with 11 bases between them. There are 13 residues in the CDR3.

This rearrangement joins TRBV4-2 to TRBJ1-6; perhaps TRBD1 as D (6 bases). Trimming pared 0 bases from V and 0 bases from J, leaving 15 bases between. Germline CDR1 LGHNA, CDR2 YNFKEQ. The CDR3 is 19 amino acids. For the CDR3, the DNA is TGTGCCAGCAGCCAAGATGGGGGGGGCGCGAGCTCCTATAATTCACCCCTCCACTTT. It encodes CASSQDGGGASSYNSPLHF.

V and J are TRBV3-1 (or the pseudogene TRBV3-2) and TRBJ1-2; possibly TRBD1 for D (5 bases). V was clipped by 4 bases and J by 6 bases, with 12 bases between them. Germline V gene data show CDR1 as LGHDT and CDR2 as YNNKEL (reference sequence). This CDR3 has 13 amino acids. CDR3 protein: CASSLLGTDGYTF. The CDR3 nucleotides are TGTGCCAGCAGCCTCCTCGGGACTGATGGCTACACCTTC.

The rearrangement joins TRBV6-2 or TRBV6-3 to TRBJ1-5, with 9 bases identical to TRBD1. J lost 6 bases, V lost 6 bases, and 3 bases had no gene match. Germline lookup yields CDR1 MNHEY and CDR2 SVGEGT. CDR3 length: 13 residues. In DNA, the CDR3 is TGTGCCAGCAGCTCGGACAGGGGTCAGCCCCAGCATTTT. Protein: CASSSDRGQPQHF.

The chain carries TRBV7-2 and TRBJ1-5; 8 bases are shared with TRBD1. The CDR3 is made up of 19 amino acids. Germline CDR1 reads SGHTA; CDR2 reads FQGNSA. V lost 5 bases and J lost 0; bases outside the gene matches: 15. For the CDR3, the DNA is TGTGCCAGCAGCCGGCAAGGACAGGGTACGGCCTATAGCAATCAGCCCCAGCATTTT. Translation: CASSRQGQGTAYSNQPQHF.

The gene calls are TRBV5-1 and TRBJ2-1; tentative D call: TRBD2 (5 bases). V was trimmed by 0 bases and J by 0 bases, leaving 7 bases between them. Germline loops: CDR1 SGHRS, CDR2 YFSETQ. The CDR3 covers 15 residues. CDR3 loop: CASSLGGSSYNEQFF. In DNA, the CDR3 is TGCGCCAGCAGCTTGGGTGGGAGCTCCTACAATGAGCAGTTCTTC.

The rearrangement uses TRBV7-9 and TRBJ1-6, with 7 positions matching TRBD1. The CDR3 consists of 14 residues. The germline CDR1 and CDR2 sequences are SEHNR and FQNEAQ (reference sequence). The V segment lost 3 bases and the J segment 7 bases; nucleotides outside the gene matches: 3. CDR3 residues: CASSLPGQNSPLHF. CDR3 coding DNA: TGTGCCAGCAGCTTGCCGGGACAGAATTCACCCCTCCACTTT.

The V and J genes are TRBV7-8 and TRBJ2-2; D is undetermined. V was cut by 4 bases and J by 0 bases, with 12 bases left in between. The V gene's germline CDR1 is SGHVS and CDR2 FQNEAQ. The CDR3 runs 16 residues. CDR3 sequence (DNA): TGTGCCAGCAGCTCTGACGGAGAAACGAACACCGGGGAGCTGTTTTTT. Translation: CASSSDGETNTGELFF.

In nucleotides, the CDR3 is TGTGCCAGCAGCCGAGCGGGTTCGACTAGCGGGGGGGACGAGCAGTACTTC. Amino acid sequence: CASSRAGSTSGGDEQYF. The chain combines TRBV7-9 with TRBJ2-7, with 14 bases identical to TRBD2. Germline values: CDR1 SEHNR, CDR2 FQNEAQ (reference sequence). The CDR3 extends over 17 amino acids. Unmatched junction bases numbered 11, after V lost 5 bases and J lost 5 bases.

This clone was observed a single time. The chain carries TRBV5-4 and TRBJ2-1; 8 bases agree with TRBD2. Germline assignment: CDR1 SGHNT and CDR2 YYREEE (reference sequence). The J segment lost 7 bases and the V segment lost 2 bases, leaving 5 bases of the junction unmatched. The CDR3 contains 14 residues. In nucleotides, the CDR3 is TGTGCCAGCAGCTTCCGGGGGGGGACTAATGAGCAGTTCTTC. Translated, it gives CASSFRGGTNEQFF.

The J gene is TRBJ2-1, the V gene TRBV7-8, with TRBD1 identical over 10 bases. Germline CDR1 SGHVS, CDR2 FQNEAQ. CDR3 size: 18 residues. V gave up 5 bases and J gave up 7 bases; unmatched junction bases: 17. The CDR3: CASSLLRPGTGARNEQFF. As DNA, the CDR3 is TGTGCCAGCAGCCTCCTACGGCCTGGGACAGGGGCAAGGAATGAGCAGTTCTTC.

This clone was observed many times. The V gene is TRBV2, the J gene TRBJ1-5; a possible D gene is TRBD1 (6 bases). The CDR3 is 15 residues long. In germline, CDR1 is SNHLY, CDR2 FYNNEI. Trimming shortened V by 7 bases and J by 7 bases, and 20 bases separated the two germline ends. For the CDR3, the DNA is TGTGCCAGCAAACCGGGGGCAGGGAGGGGACAGCCCCAGCATTTT. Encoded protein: CASKPGAGRGQPQHF.